The entry below describes one T cell receptor (beta chain). Its antigen is still unknown. No much larger clonotype is one base removed from it; base qualities were not supplied. Library preparation used the immunoSEQ multiplex PCR assay. Imported from immuneACCESS, the table was reduced by TCRdb to in-frame sequences with V and J called. These copies leave out some clones; in studies compared against another copy, an unresolved V gene accounts for under half, and the cause of the remainder is not known. The sample table shows fewer than 40,000 clones, and about nine tenths are seen once. Together, the top ten hold approximately 12% of the sample. The sample comes from a study of T cell changes during pregnancy in multiple sclerosis (dated 2019 in TCRdb). Study-wide context: In women with multiple sclerosis, the researchers looked at how the T cell repertoire shifted as pregnancy progressed.

This TCR was sampled from a female donor with multiple sclerosis, enrolled in a pregnancy study. Sequenced here: CD8+ T cells from peripheral blood mononuclear cells, sampled in the first trimester of pregnancy.

The CDR3 amino acid sequence is: CASSRGSGTEAFF. The DNA sequence follows: TGTGCCAGCAGCCGAGGGTCGGGCACTGAAGCTTTCTTT. The sequence is built from TRBV7-6 and TRBJ1-1; the D gene is not confidently resolved. The junction carries 11 bases between V and J, which are trimmed by 5 bases and 4 bases respectively. The germline V gene sets CDR1 to SGHVS and CDR2 to FNYEAQ. Inclusive of the bounding cysteine and phenylalanine, the CDR3 is 13 residues long. Only the CDR3 DNA stays, 39 bases, in frame from base 1.